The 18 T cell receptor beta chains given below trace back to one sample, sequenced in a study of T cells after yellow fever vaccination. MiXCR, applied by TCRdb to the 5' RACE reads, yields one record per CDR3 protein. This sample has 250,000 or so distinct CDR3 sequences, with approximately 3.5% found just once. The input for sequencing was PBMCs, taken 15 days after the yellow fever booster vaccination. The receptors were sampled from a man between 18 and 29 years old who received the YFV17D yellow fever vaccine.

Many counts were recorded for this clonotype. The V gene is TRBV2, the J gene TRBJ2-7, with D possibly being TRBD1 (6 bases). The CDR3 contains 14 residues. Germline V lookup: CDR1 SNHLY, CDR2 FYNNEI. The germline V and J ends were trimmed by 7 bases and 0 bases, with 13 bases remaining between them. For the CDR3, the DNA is TGTGCCAGCACTGACCGGGACAACTCCTACGAGCAGTACTTC. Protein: CASTDRDNSYEQYF.

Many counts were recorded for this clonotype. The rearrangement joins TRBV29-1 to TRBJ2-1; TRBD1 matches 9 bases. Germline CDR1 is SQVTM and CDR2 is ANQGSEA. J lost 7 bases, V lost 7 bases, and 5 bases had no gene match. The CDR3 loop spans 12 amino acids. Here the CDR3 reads CSGDRGMNEQFF. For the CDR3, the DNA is TGCAGCGGTGACAGGGGGATGAATGAGCAGTTCTTC.

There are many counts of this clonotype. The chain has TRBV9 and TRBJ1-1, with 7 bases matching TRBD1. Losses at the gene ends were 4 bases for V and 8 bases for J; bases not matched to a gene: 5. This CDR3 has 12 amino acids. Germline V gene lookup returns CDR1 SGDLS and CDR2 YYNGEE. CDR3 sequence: CASSNLDREAFF. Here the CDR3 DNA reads TGTGCCAGCAGCAATTTGGACAGGGAAGCTTTCTTT. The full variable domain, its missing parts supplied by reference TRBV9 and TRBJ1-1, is DSGVTQTPKHLITATGQRVTLRCSPRSGDLSVYWYQQSLDQGLQFLIQYYNGEERAKGNILERFSAQQFPDLHSELNLSSLELGDSALYFCASSNLDREAFFGQGTRLTVV.

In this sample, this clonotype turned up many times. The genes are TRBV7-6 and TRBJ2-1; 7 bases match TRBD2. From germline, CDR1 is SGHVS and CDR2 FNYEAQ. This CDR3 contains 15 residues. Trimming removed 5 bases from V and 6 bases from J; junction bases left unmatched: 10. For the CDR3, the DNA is TGTGCCAGCAGCCCCGTAGGGTGGGGGGGCAATGAGCAGTTCTTC. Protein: CASSPVGWGGNEQFF.

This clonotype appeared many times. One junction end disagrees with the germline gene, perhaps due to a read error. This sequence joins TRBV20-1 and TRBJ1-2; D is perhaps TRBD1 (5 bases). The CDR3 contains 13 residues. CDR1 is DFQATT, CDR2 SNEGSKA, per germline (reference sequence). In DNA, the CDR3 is TGCAGTGCCAGCCGGGGACCTAACCATGGCTACACCTTC. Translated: CSASRGPNHGYTF.

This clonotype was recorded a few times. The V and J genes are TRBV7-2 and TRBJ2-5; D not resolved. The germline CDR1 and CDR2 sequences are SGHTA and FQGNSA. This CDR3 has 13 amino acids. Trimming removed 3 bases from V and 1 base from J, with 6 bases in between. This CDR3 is CASSLVTQETQYF. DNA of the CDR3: TGTGCCAGCAGCTTGGTCACCCAAGAGACCCAGTACTTC.

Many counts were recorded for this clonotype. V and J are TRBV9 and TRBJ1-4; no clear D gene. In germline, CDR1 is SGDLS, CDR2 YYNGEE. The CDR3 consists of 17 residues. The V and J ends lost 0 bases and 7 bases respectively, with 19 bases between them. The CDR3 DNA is TGTGCCAGCAGCGTAGCGGGATGGCCTGAGGCAGGTGAAAAACTGTTTTTT. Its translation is CASSVAGWPEAGEKLFF. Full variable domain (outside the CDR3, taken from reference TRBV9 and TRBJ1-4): DSGVTQTPKHLITATGQRVTLRCSPRSGDLSVYWYQQSLDQGLQFLIQYYNGEERAKGNILERFSAQQFPDLHSELNLSSLELGDSALYFCASSVAGWPEAGEKLFFGSGTQLSVL.

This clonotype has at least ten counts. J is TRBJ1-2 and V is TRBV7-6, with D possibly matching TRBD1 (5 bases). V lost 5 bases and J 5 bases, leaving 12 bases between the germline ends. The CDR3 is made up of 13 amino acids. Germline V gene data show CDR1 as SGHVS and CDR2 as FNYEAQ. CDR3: CASSPGGTYGYTF. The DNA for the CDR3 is TGTGCCAGCAGCCCGGGGGGGACGTATGGCTACACCTTC.

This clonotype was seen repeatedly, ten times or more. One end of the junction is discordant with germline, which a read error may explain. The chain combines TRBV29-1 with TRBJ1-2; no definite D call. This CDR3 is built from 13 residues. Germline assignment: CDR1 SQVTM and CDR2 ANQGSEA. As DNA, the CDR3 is TGCAGCGCTGAATCGGTTTTGCTAGGCGGCTACACCTTC. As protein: CSAESVLLGGYTF.

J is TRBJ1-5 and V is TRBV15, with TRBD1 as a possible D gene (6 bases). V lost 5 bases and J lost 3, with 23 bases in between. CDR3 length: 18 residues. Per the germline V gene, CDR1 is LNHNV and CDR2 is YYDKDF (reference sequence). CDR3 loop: CATSGDLRMDSPNQPQHF. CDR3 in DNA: TGTGCCACCAGCGGGGACCTTAGGATGGACAGCCCCAATCAGCCCCAGCATTTT.

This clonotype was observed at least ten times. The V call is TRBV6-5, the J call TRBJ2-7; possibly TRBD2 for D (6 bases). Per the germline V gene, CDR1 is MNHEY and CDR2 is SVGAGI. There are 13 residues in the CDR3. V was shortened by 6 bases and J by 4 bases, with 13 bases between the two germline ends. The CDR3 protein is CASSPREIYEQYV. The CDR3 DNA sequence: TGTGCCAGCAGCCCCCGGGAGATATACGAGCAGTACGTC.

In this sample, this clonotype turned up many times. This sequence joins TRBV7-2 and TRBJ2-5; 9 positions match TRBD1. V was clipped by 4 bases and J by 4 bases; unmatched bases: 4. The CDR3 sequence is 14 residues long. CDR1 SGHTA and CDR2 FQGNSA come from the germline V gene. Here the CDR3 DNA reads TGTGCCAGCAGCTCTACAGGGGGCGGAGAGACCCAGTACTTC. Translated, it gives CASSSTGGGETQYF.

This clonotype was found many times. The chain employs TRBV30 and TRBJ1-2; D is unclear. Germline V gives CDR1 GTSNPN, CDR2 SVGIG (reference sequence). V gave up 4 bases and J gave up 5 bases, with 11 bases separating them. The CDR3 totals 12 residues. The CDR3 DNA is TGTGCCTGGAATACAGCCTCATATGGCTACACCTTC. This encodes CAWNTASYGYTF.

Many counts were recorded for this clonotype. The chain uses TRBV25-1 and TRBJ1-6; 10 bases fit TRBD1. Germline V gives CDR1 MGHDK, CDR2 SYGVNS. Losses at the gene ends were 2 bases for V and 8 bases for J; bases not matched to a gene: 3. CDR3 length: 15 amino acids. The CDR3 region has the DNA TGTGCCAGCAGTGAAATAGGGACAGGGGATTCACCCCTCCACTTT. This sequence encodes CASSEIGTGDSPLHF. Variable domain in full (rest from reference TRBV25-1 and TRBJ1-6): EADIYQTPRYLVIGTGKKITLECSQTMGHDKMYWYQQDPGMELHLIHYSYGVNSTEKGDLSSESTVSRIRTEHFPLTLESARPSHTSQYLCASSEIGTGDSPLHFGNGTRLTVT.

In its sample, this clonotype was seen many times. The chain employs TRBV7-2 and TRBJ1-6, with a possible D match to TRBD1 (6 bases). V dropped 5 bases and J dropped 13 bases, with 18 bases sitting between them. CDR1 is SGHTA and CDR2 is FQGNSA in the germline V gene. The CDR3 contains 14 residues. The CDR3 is CASSVGGGIPPLHF. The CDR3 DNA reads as TGTGCCAGCAGCGTAGGAGGGGGAATCCCCCCCCTCCACTTT.

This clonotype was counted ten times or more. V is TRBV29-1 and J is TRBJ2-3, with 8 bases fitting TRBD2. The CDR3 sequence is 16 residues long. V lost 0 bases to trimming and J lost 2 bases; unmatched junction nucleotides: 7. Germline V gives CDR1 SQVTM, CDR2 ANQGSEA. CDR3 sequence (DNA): TGCAGCGTTGAAGATCCCCTCGGGGGGGCCACAGATACGCAGTATTTT. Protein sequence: CSVEDPLGGATDTQYF.

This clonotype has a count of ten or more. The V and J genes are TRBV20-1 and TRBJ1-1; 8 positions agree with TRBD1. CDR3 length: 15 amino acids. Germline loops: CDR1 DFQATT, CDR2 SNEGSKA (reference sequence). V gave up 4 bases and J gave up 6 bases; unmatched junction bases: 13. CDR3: CSAIDRDRGTAEAFF. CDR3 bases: TGCAGTGCTATAGACAGAGACAGGGGTACTGCTGAAGCTTTCTTT.

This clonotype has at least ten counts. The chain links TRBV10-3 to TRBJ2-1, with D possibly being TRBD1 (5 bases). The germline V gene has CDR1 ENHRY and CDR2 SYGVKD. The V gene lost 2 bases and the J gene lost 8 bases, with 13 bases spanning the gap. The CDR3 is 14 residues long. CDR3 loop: CAISEGQGMDEQFF. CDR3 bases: TGTGCCATCAGTGAGGGGCAGGGTATGGATGAGCAGTTCTTC.